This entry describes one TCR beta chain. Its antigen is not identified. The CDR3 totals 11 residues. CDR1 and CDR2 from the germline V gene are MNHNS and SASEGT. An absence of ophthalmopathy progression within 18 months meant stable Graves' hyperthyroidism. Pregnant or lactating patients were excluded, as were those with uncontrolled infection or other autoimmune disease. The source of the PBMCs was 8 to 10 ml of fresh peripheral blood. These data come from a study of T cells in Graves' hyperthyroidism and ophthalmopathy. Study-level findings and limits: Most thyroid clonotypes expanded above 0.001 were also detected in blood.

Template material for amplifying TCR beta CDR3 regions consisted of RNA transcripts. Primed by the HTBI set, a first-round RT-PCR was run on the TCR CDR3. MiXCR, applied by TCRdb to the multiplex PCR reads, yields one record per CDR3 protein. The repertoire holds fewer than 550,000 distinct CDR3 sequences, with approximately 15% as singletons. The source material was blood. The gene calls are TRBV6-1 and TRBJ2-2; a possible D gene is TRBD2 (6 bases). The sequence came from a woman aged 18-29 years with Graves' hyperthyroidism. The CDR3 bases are TGTACCTCGGTGGGGGGCGGGGAGCTGTTTTTT. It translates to CTSVGGGELFF.